This passage covers 24 T cell receptor beta chains from one sample sequenced in a study of T-cell reconstitution after alpha-beta-depleted transplantation in children. The TCRbeta library incorporated unique molecular identifiers. Each CDR3 protein is one row after TCRdb ran MiXCR on the PCR reads. The table shows more than 400,000 distinct CDR3 sequences, with 43% occurring only once. The sample in question was PBMCs, obtained before TCRalphabeta/CD19-depleted stem cell transplant. These receptor sequences come from a girl under 10 years old with aplastic anemia, due to receive a stem cell transplant.

This clonotype was counted at least ten times. Mismatch with germline at one junction end may stem from a read error. J is TRBJ2-1 and V is TRBV4-1; 7 positions agree with TRBD1. Germline-derived CDR1 and CDR2 are MGHRA and YSYEKL. CDR3 length: 14 amino acids. This CDR3 reads CASNQPGGIDEQFF. The CDR3 nucleotides read TGCGCCAGCAACCAACCAGGGGGAATCGATGAGCAGTTCTTC.

With respect to this clonotype: One base away lies a much larger clone, so this may be a sequencing read error. The chain has TRBV7-3 and TRBJ2-7, with 9 bases aligning to TRBD2. CDR3 length equals 13 residues. CDR1 SGHTA and CDR2 FQGTGA come from the germline V gene. With V trimmed by 5 bases and J by 2 bases, 1 base remained unmatched. The CDR3 nucleotides read TGTGCCAGCAGCCCTAGCGGGGCCTACGAGCAGTACTTC. It specifies CASSPSGAYEQYF.

V usage is TRBV4-2 and J usage is TRBJ2-3; 9 bases line up with TRBD1. Germline V gene sequence: CDR1 LGHNA, CDR2 YNFKEQ. V lost 1 base and J lost 1; bases outside the gene matches: 6. The CDR3 spans 17 residues. In DNA form, the CDR3 reads TGTGCCAGCAGCCAAGTAATGGACAGGGGCCGCACAGATACGCAGTATTTT. It encodes CASSQVMDRGRTDTQYF.

The V gene is TRBV6-1, the J gene TRBJ2-1; no reliable D call. The germline gives CDR1 MNHNS, CDR2 SASEGT. This CDR3 contains 14 residues. Trimming pared 6 bases from V and 12 bases from J, leaving 21 bases between. The chain's CDR3 is CASSPDRDRIGQFF. CDR3 DNA sequence: TGTGCCAGCAGCCCGGACCGCGATAGAATTGGGCAGTTCTTC.

V and J are TRBV30 and TRBJ2-5; 7 nucleotides match TRBD2. J lost 5 bases, V lost 1 base, and 1 base had no gene match. The CDR3 runs 12 residues. CDR1 and CDR2 (germline): GTSNPN, SVGIG (reference sequence). The CDR3 sequence is CAWSGGGETQYF. CDR3 bases: TGTGCCTGGAGTGGGGGGGGGGAGACCCAGTACTTC.

The chain employs TRBV5-1 and TRBJ2-7, with TRBD2 matching 9 bases. The CDR3 is made up of 14 amino acids. Germline V gene sequence: CDR1 SGHRS, CDR2 YFSETQ. J was trimmed by 4 bases and V by 3 bases; bases with no gene match: 5. The CDR3: CASSSASGTYEQYF. CDR3 coding DNA: TGCGCCAGCAGCTCCGCTAGCGGGACTTACGAGCAGTACTTC.

This clonotype was found many times. This chain uses TRBV27 with TRBJ2-7; a weak D match, TRBD2 (7 bases). Germline V gene lookup returns CDR1 MNHEY and CDR2 SMNVEV (reference sequence). CDR3 length: 15 amino acids. V was pared by 4 bases and J by 3 bases, with 16 bases between. The CDR3 sequence is CASSYAGGPLYEQYF. In DNA, the CDR3 is TGTGCCAGCAGTTACGCCGGGGGGCCCCTCTACGAGCAGTACTTC.

This clonotype was counted at least ten times. V is TRBV6-7 and J is TRBJ2-7, with D tentatively TRBD2 (6 bases). Being an ORF, TRBV6-7 has a function that is uncertain. The CDR3 is 12 residues long. Between the trimmed V and J ends, which lost 11 bases and 3 bases, there was a span of 14 bases. CDR3 protein: CAGGALSYEQYF. In DNA, the CDR3 is TGTGCCGGAGGGGCCCTCAGCTACGAGCAGTACTTC.

Only a few counts were recorded for this clonotype. The rearrangement links TRBV6-5 to TRBJ2-5; D might be TRBD2 (6 bases). This CDR3 comprises 15 residues. The V gene's germline CDR1 is MNHEY and CDR2 SVGAGI. The V end was cut by 0 bases, the J end by 7 bases, with 15 bases between. CDR3 bases: TGTGCCAGCAGTTACTCGATAGCGGCAATCGGGACCCAGTACTTC. Residues: CASSYSIAAIGTQYF.

J is TRBJ2-1 and V is TRBV3-1; 9 bases fit TRBD1. CDR1 is LGHDT and CDR2 is YNNKEL in the germline V gene (reference sequence). The CDR3 is 18 amino acids. V shed 4 bases, J shed 5 bases, and the junction held 15 bases outside the gene matches. Here the CDR3 DNA reads TGTGCCAGCAGCCTAACAGGGGGCTCATCGGGGGGAAACAATGAGCAGTTCTTC. This codes for CASSLTGGSSGGNNEQFF.

The sample holds many counts of this clonotype. CDR3 bases: TGCGCCAGCAGCCAAGATGCTAGCGGGAGACAGCAGTACTTC. Protein sequence: CASSQDASGRQQYF. J is TRBJ2-7 and V is TRBV4-3; 10 bases align to TRBD2. The V gene's germline CDR1 is LGHNA and CDR2 YSLEER. The junction had 4 bases not matched to a gene; V was cut back by 0 bases and J by 8 bases. The CDR3 runs to 14 residues.

This clonotype was seen at least ten times. V and J are TRBV3-1 and TRBJ1-1; perhaps TRBD1 as D (6 bases). CDR3 length: 17 residues. V shed 4 bases and J shed 1 base, with 19 bases lying between them. Germline loops: CDR1 LGHDT, CDR2 YNNKEL (reference sequence). The CDR3 region has the DNA TGTGCCAGCAGCCCTACTATGTTACAGGGAAGGAACACTGAAGCTTTCTTT. Protein product: CASSPTMLQGRNTEAFF.

This clonotype was found a few times. The V call is TRBV20-1, the J call TRBJ2-3; D unclear. Germline V lookup: CDR1 DFQATT, CDR2 SNEGSKA (reference sequence). V was cut by 3 bases and J by 2 bases, with 9 bases left in between. The CDR3 totals 13 residues. CDR3 bases: TGCAGTGCTAGGACGGCTACCACAGATACGCAGTATTTT. This codes for CSARTATTDTQYF.

This chain connects TRBV20-1 to TRBJ1-6; D is unclear. CDR1 DFQATT and CDR2 SNEGSKA come from the germline V gene (reference sequence). With 1 base removed from V and 11 bases from J, the gap between germline ends came to 18 bases. The length of the CDR3 is 15 residues. DNA for the CDR3: TGCAGTGCTAGAGGGTCCCCTAGGGAGGTCGCACCCCTCCACTTT. This translates into CSARGSPREVAPLHF.

Ten or more counts support this clonotype. This chain uses TRBV4-3 with TRBJ2-1, with a possible D match to TRBD2 (6 bases). Trimming took 0 bases from V and 11 from J, leaving 14 bases between them. The CDR3 extends over 14 amino acids. Germline assignment: CDR1 LGHNA and CDR2 YSLEER. In DNA form, the CDR3 reads TGCGCCAGCAGCCAAGAAGGTATCGGGAGAAAGCAGTTCTTC. Translating gives CASSQEGIGRKQFF.

This clonotype appeared a few times. CDR3 residues: CASSSRDYGSGYEQYF. DNA for the CDR3: TGTGCCAGCAGCTCCCGGGACTATGGCTCGGGCTACGAGCAGTACTTC. V usage is TRBV7-9 and J usage is TRBJ2-7; 7 nucleotides align to TRBD2. V was pared by 4 bases and J by 3 bases, with 12 bases of the junction left unmatched. The V gene's germline CDR1 is SEHNR and CDR2 FQNEAQ (reference sequence). The CDR3 has 16 residues.

This clonotype has ten or more counts. The chain recombines TRBV12-3 or TRBV12-4 with TRBJ1-1; TRBD1 might be the D (6 bases). V lost 5 bases and J 0 bases, leaving 13 bases between the germline ends. The CDR3 is made up of 15 amino acids. For the CDR3, the DNA is TGTGCCAGCAGTCTTTCGACAGGCTTGAACACTGAAGCTTTCTTT. It codes for CASSLSTGLNTEAFF.

The rearrangement joins TRBV20-1 to TRBJ2-7; 8 bases align to TRBD2. This CDR3 is built from 15 residues. The germline CDR1 and CDR2 sequences are DFQATT and SNEGSKA (reference sequence). With 4 bases clipped from V and 1 base from J, the junction kept 9 bases outside the gene matches. The chain's CDR3 is CSATSGSGWSYEQYF. CDR3 nucleotides: TGCAGTGCTACCAGCGGGAGTGGATGGTCCTACGAGCAGTACTTC.

In this sample, this clonotype turned up many times. V and J are TRBV5-1 and TRBJ2-7; D is undetermined. Looked up from germline, CDR1 is SGHRS and CDR2 is YFSETQ. The CDR3 extends over 14 amino acids. Deletions cut 4 bases from V and 7 bases from J, with 18 bases between. The CDR3 coding sequence is TGCGCCAGCAGCCCATCTAAAACTCCCAAGGAGCAGTACTTC. Translation gives CASSPSKTPKEQYF.

The chain uses TRBV7-6 and TRBJ2-3; maybe TRBD1 (6 bases). Trimming left V 4 bases short and J 3 bases short, with 17 bases between. CDR1 and CDR2 from the germline V gene are SGHVS and FNYEAQ. The CDR3 contains 16 residues. CDR3 bases: TGTGCCAGCAGCTCGGGACATCGGTGGCTGACAGATACGCAGTATTTT. It is translated as CASSSGHRWLTDTQYF. The complete variable domain, with remaining parts taken from reference TRBV7-6 and TRBJ2-3, reads GAGVSQSPRYKVTKRGQDVALRCDPISGHVSLYWYRQALGQGPEFLTYFNYEAQQDKSGLPNDRFSAERPEGSISTLTIQRTEQRDSAMYRCASSSGHRWLTDTQYFGPGTRLTVL.

This clonotype appeared a few times. The gene calls are TRBV7-9 and TRBJ2-1; D gene unclear. Per the germline V gene, CDR1 is SEHNR and CDR2 is FQNEAQ (reference sequence). The V gene lost 3 bases and the J gene lost 6 bases, with 9 bases spanning the gap. The CDR3 length is 13 residues. Written as DNA, the CDR3 is TGTGCCAGCAGCTTCGAGGCAGGCAATGAGCAGTTCTTC. As protein: CASSFEAGNEQFF.

The chain carries TRBV12-3 or TRBV12-4 and TRBJ2-7; 8 nucleotides align to TRBD2. The V gene end was trimmed by 6 bases and the J gene end by 3 bases; junction bases not matched to a gene: 16. CDR3 length: 17 amino acids. CDR3 DNA: TGTGCCAGCAGGCCAGAGGGCCGGGGGGGCGCAGTCTACGAGCAGTACTTC. Protein sequence: CASRPEGRGGAVYEQYF.

The rearrangement joins TRBV7-9 to TRBJ1-1, with 8 nucleotides matching TRBD1. Per the germline V gene, CDR1 is SEHNR and CDR2 is FQNEAQ (reference sequence). V was clipped by 5 bases and J by 6 bases; unmatched bases: 8. The CDR3 runs 14 residues. The CDR3 DNA is TGTGCCAGCAGCCTGACAGGGGCGGTCGCTGAAGCTTTCTTT. Protein product: CASSLTGAVAEAFF. Full variable domain (missing parts from reference TRBV7-9 and TRBJ1-1): DTGVSQNPRHKITKRGQNVTFRCDPISEHNRLYWYRQTLGQGPEFLTYFQNEAQLEKSRLLSDRFSAERPKGSFSTLEIQRTEQGDSAMYLCASSLTGAVAEAFFGQGTRLTVV.

At least ten counts were recorded for this clonotype. This chain connects TRBV7-2 to TRBJ2-7, with 7 bases that match TRBD2. V shed 1 base and J 12 bases; nucleotides not matched to a gene: 3. CDR1 and CDR2 from the germline V gene are SGHTA and FQGNSA. This CDR3 region has 11 residues. In DNA, the CDR3 is TGTGCCAGCAGCTTAGATACTAGCGTGTACTTC. It translates to CASSLDTSVYF.